A selection of T cell receptor beta chains follows, all from one sample in a study of cytomegalovirus exposure and HLA in healthy donors. Using immunoSEQ multiplex PCR, the repertoire was profiled, and TCRdb retains in-frame clones only, with some absent. The table has about 200,000 clones, roughly 80% seen once. The sample taken for sequencing was PBMCs. Receptors originate from a woman aged 18-29 years in good health and CMV-seronegative. Each CDR3 is given with its conserved first and last residue. The D gene is left open where the match is weak. A row's size may be missing; if present it is once, few, many or a size class.

V	J	D	size	DNA	CDR3
TRBV28	TRBJ2-5	NA	few	TGTGCCAGCAGCCGCGCGGACCAAGAGACCCAGTACTTC	CASSRADQETQYF
TRBV7-8	TRBJ1-1	NA	few	TGTGCCAGCAGCTTAATCTCTGTCAACACTGAAGCTTTCTTT	CASSLISVNTEAFF
TRBV27	TRBJ2-7	NA	NA	TGTGCCAGCAGTTTCGGACAGAACTACGAGCAGTACTTC	CASSFGQNYEQYF
TRBV13	TRBJ2-5	TRBD2	NA	TGTGCCAGCAGCTCCAAAAGGACTAGCGGAGGTATAGAGACCCAGTACTTC	CASSSKRTSGGIETQYF
TRBV27	TRBJ2-7	NA	once	TGTGCCAGCAGTTTACGACAGGAGTCCTACGAGCAGTACTTC	CASSLRQESYEQYF
TRBV7-3	TRBJ1-1	TRBD1	NA	TGTGCCAGCAGCCCGGGACAGGGGAACACTGAAGCTTTCTTT	CASSPGQGNTEAFF
TRBV25-1	TRBJ1-1	NA	NA	TGTGCCAGCAGCTTACGGACTGGGAACACTGAAGCTTTCTTT	CASSLRTGNTEAFF
TRBV30	TRBJ2-5	NA	NA	TGTGCCTGGAGTTTGACAGGAGAGACCCAGTACTTC	CAWSLTGETQYF
TRBV18	TRBJ1-1	NA	NA	TGTGCCAGCTCACCAATCCAGGGCCCTGGGAACACTGAAGCTTTCTTT	CASSPIQGPGNTEAFF
TRBV19	TRBJ2-1	NA	NA	TGTGCCAGTAGCCCCTTAGAAGCGGGTTCCTACAATGAGCAGTTCTTC	CASSPLEAGSYNEQFF
TRBV30	TRBJ2-2	NA	NA	TGTGCCTGGAGTGTACGACAGTCCCATGGGGAGCTGTTTTTT	CAWSVRQSHGELFF
TRBV18	TRBJ2-5	TRBD1	few	TGTGCCAGCTCACCACGACAGGGGAGTCCGGAGACCCAGTACTTC	CASSPRQGSPETQYF
TRBV4-1	TRBJ1-5	TRBD1	once	TGCGCCAGCAGCCCCCCAGGGACAGGTAGCAATCAGCCCCAGCATTTT	CASSPPGTGSNQPQHF
TRBV7-6	TRBJ1-1	NA	NA	TGTGCCAGCAGCTTAGCGGGGGCTTCGGACACTGAAGCTTTCTTT	CASSLAGASDTEAFF
TRBV27	TRBJ2-6	NA	few	TGTGCCAGCAGTTTGAGAGGACTCGTTGGGGCCAACGTCCTGACTTTC	CASSLRGLVGANVLTF
TRBV18	TRBJ1-4	TRBD1	few	TGTGCCAGCTCACCAGGGGACAGGGGACGGGAAAAACTGTTTTTT	CASSPGDRGREKLFF
TRBV19	TRBJ1-4	NA	NA	TGTGCCAGTCGGCGGGGAGCAGCTAATGAAAAACTGTTTTTT	CASRRGAANEKLFF
TRBV7-9	TRBJ2-4	NA	few	TGTGCCAGCAGCTCTCCGGACAGGGACTACGGAAAAAACATTCAGTACTTC	CASSSPDRDYGKNIQYF
TRBV28	TRBJ1-1	TRBD1	NA	TGTGCCAGCAGTTCCCGGGACAGGGGAAACACTGAAGCTTTCTTT	CASSSRDRGNTEAFF